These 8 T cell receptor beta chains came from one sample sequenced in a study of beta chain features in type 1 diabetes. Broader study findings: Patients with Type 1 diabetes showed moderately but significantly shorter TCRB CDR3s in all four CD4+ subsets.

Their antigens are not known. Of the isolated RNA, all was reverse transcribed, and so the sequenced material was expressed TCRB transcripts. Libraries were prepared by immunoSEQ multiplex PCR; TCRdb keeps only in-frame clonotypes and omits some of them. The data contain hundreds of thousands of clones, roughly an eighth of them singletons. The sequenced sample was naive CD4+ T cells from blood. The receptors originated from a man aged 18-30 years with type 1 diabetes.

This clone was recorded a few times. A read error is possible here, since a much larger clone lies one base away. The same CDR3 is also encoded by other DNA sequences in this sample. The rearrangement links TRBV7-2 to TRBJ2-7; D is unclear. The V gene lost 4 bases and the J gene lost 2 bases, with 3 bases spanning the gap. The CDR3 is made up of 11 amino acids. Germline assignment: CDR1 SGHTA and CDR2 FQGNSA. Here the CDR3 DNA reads TGTGCCAGCAGCTCCACCTACGAGCAGTACTTC. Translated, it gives CASSSTYEQYF.

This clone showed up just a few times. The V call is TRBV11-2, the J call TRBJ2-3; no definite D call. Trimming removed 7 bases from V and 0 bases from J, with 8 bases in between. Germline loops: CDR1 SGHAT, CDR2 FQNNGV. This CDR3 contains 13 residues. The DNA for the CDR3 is TGTGCCAGCACCCGGGCAAGCACAGATACGCAGTATTTT. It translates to CASTRASTDTQYF.

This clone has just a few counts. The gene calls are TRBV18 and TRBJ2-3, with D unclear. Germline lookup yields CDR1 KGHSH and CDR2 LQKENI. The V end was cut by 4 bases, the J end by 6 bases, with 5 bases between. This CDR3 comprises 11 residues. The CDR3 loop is CASSQEDTQYF. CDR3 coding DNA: TGTGCCAGCTCACAGGAGGATACGCAGTATTTT.

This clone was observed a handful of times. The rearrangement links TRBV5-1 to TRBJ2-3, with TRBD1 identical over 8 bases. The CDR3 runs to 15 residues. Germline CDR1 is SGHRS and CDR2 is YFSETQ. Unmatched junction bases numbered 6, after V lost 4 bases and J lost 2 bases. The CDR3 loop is CASSLTGDDTDTQYF. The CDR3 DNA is TGCGCCAGCAGCCTGACAGGGGACGACACAGATACGCAGTATTTT. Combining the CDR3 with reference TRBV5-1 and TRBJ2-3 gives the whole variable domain KAGVTQTPRYLIKTRGQQVTLSCSPISGHRSVSWYQQTPGQGLQFLFEYFSETQRNKGNFPGRFSGRQFSNSRSEMNVSTLELGDSALYLCASSLTGDDTDTQYFGPGTRLTVL.

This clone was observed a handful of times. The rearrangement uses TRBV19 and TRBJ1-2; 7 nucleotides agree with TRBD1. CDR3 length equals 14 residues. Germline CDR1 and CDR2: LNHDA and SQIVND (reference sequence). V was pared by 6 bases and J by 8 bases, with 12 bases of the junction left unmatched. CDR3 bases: TGTGCCAGTAGGTTGGGACAGAGCATAGGCGGCTACACCTTC. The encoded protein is CASRLGQSIGGYTF. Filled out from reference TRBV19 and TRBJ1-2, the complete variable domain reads DGGITQSPKYLFRKEGQNVTLSCEQNLNHDAMYWYRQDPGQGLRLIYYSQIVNDFQKGDIAEGYSVSREKKESFPLTVTSAQKNPTAFYLCASRLGQSIGGYTFGSGTRLTVV.

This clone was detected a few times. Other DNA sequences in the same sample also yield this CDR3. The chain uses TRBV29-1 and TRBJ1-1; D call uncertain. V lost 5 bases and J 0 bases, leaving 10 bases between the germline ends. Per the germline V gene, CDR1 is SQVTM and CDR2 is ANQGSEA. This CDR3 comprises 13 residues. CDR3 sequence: CSVSPRMNTEAFF. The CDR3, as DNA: TGCAGCGTTTCCCCCCGAATGAACACTGAAGCTTTCTTT.

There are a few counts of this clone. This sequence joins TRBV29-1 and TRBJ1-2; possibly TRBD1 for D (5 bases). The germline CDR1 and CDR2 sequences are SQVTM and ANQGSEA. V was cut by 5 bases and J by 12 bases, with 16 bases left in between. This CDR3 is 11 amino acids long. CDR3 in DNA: TGCAGCGTTCAGGTCCAGGGATCTAACACCTTC. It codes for CSVQVQGSNTF.

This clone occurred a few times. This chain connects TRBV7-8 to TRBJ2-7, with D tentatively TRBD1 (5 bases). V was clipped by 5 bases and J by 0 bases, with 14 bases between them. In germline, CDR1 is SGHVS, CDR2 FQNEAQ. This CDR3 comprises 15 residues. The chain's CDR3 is CASSLRQSSSYEQYF. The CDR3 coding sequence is TGTGCCAGCAGCCTTAGACAGAGCAGCTCCTACGAGCAGTACTTC.